This T cell receptor (beta chain) was found in a study of T-cell reconstitution after alpha-beta-depleted transplantation in children. Construction of the TCRbeta library involved unique molecular identifiers. MiXCR, applied by TCRdb to the PCR reads, yields one record per CDR3 protein. The repertoire consists of approximately 400,000 distinct CDR3 sequences, with approximately 10% occurring once and the leading ten covering roughly 5%. In its sample, this clonotype was seen a few times. This CDR3 is built from 14 residues. The V end lost 10 bases, the J end lost 2 bases, and 17 bases lay between the germline ends. The V gene's germline CDR1 is ENHRY and CDR2 SYGVKD.

The sample consisted of PBMCs from the stem cell graft donor, taken from the stem cell graft. This receptor was taken from a human donor who donated a stem cell graft to a child with acute myeloid leukemia. The chain links TRBV10-3 to TRBJ1-2, with D unclear. The CDR3 bases are TGTGCCACCCGGTCCGGTCTGGCAAACTATGGCTACACCTTC. It encodes CATRSGLANYGYTF.